The rows below give T cell receptor beta chains drawn from one sample of a study of molecular identifiers for immune sequencing clone quantification. TCRdb ran MiXCR on the PCR reads and lists one entry per CDR3 protein. The table has 400,000 to 600,000 distinct CDR3 sequences, about a quarter seen once. Specimen: naive CD8+ T cells from blood, with Jurkat cell RNA spiked in. These receptors originate from a human donor in good health. Some libraries in this study had Jurkat cell RNA spiked in. Each CDR3 is given with its conserved first and last residue. D genes are given only for firm matches. Rows may omit the clone size; those that give it use once, few, many or a size class.

j_gene | d_gene | abundance | v_gene | CDR3nt | CDR3aa
TRBJ2-5 | - | few | TRBV7-8 | TGTGCCAGCAGCTCTTACTCCGGGGTCCAAGAGACCCAGTACTTC | CASSSYSGVQETQYF
TRBJ1-1 | - | many | TRBV7-8 | TGTGCCAGCAGCTTAGCGCTGGGACGGACAAACACTGAAGCTTTCTTT | CASSLALGRTNTEAFF
TRBJ2-1 | - | few | TRBV11-2 | TGTGCCAGCAGCTTCTGGGAGCCGCCCAATGAGCAGTTCTTC | CASSFWEPPNEQFF
TRBJ2-3 | - | - | TRBV12-3/TRBV12-4 | TGTGCCAGCAGTTTTGGGGCCATGAACACAGATACGCAGTATTTT | CASSFGAMNTDTQYF
TRBJ2-7 | - | - | TRBV20-1 | TGCAGTGCTAGGTGGCTAGCGGACAGCTCCTACGAGCAGTACTTC | CSARWLADSSYEQYF
TRBJ2-1 | - | - | TRBV6-5 | TGTGCCAGCAGTTCTAACGGGAGCTCCTACAATGAGCAGTTCTTC | CASSSNGSSYNEQFF
TRBJ2-3 | TRBD2 | few | TRBV5-4 | TGTGCCAGCAGCTTGCCGAATACATCTAGCGGGTTCACAGATACGCAGTATTTT | CASSLPNTSSGFTDTQYF
TRBJ2-3 | - | - | TRBV11-2 | TGTGCCAGCAGTTCCGGGACTCTTGACTGGCGGGGGCCTCGCACAGATACGCAGTATTTT | CASSSGTLDWRGPRTDTQYF
TRBJ2-6 | - | - | TRBV7-9 | TGTGCCAGCAGCTTAGCCGGAGCTGGGGTCAACGTCCTGACTTTC | CASSLAGAGVNVLTF
TRBJ1-4 | - | - | TRBV18 | TGTGCCAGCTCACCCGATGTGGGAATTAATGAAAAACTGTTTTTT | CASSPDVGINEKLFF
TRBJ2-5 | TRBD1 | few | TRBV12-3/TRBV12-4 | TGTGCCAGCAGTGGGACAGGCGAGACCCAGTACTTC | CASSGTGETQYF
TRBJ2-3 | TRBD2 | many | TRBV7-2 | TGTGCCAGCAGTGGGGGGGGGTACACAGATACGCAGTATTTT | CASSGGGYTDTQYF
TRBJ1-2 | - | many | TRBV5-6 | TGTGCCAGCAGCCCCCAACAGTCGACGGTGTTTACCTATGGCTACACCTTC | CASSPQQSTVFTYGYTF
TRBJ2-7 | TRBD2 | - | TRBV3-1 | TGTGCCAGCAGCCAATGGATGGGTGCTAGCGGGCCCTGCGAGCAGTACTTC | CASSQWMGASGPCEQYF
TRBJ2-3 | TRBD2 | - | TRBV5-4 | TGTGCCAGCAGCTCAGGACTAGAGACAGATACGCAGTATTTT | CASSSGLETDTQYF
TRBJ2-7 | TRBD1 | few | TRBV27 | TGTGCCAGCAGTTACCAAACAGGGGCGGCCTACGAGCAGTACTTC | CASSYQTGAAYEQYF
TRBJ1-1 | - | - | TRBV6-1 | TGTGCCAGCAGGGACGGATACACTGAAGCTTTCTTT | CASRDGYTEAFF
TRBJ2-1 | - | - | TRBV4-1 | TGCGCCAGCAGCCAAGATTTGGGTAGGGGCAATGAGCAGTTCTTC | CASSQDLGRGNEQFF
TRBJ2-3 | - | many | TRBV15 | TGTGCCACCAGCAGATCCCGGGGAAGCGGGGATACGCAGTATTTT | CATSRSRGSGDTQYF
TRBJ2-3 | - | many | TRBV24-1 | TGTGCCACCAGTGATACAGAATCCACAGATACGCAGTATTTT | CATSDTESTDTQYF
TRBJ2-7 | - | - | TRBV10-3 | TGTGCCATCAGCGATGACTCCTACGAGCAGTACTTC | CAISDDSYEQYF
TRBJ2-3 | - | - | TRBV25-1 | TGTGCCAGCAGGGCCGATAAGGGCCTAGGCACAGATACGCAGTATTTT | CASRADKGLGTDTQYF
TRBJ1-3 | - | - | TRBV11-2 | TGTGCCAGCAGCTCGCTTTACTCTGGAAACACCATATATTTT | CASSSLYSGNTIYF
TRBJ1-3 | - | - | TRBV9 | TGTGCCAGCAGCGTAGGCTCCGGCTCTGGAAACACCATATATTTT | CASSVGSGSGNTIYF
TRBJ2-1 | - | - | TRBV4-3 | TGCGCCAGCAGCCAAACTACTAGCCGCTCCTACAATGAGCAGTTCTTC | CASSQTTSRSYNEQFF
TRBJ2-3 | - | many | TRBV7-2 | TGTGCCAGCAGCCTAGGCACTTACGGGGGGCGCGGAGATACGCAGTATTTT | CASSLGTYGGRGDTQYF
TRBJ1-2 | - | many | TRBV20-1 | TGCAGTGCTAGTTTCCGAAATGACTATGGCTACACCTTC | CSASFRNDYGYTF
TRBJ2-3 | TRBD2 | many | TRBV6-5 | TGTGCCAGCAGTTCGACTAGCGGGAGTGATACGCAGTATTTT | CASSSTSGSDTQYF
TRBJ2-7 | TRBD1 | many | TRBV5-1 | TGCGCCAGCAGCTGGACCTCCGGACAGGGGTACTCCTACGAGCAGTACTTC | CASSWTSGQGYSYEQYF
TRBJ1-1 | - | many | TRBV24-1 | TGTGCCACCAGTGCCGGGGCTGGCACTGAAGCTTTCTTT | CATSAGAGTEAFF
TRBJ1-2 | - | - | TRBV19 | TGTGCCAGTGTGGGGCACCATGGCTACACCTTC | CASVGHHGYTF
TRBJ2-3 | - | few | TRBV5-1 | TGCGCCAGCAGCTTGGAGCGTCGGGGAGATACGCAGTATTTT | CASSLERRGDTQYF
TRBJ2-3 | TRBD2 | many | TRBV10-2 | TGCGCCAGCAGCGTACTAGCGGGGGGGTCAGATACGCAGTATTTT | CASSVLAGGSDTQYF
TRBJ2-7 | - | many | TRBV27 | TGTGCCAGCAGTTTTGTTGGACCGGGGGCGTACGAGCAGTACTTC | CASSFVGPGAYEQYF
TRBJ2-6 | - | few | TRBV9 | TGTGCCAGCAGCGCCTACGAACAGGGTTTTGGGGCCAACGTCCTGACTTTC | CASSAYEQGFGANVLTF
TRBJ1-1 | TRBD1 | - | TRBV29-1 | TGCAGCGTCCTAGGGGGCGCGGACACTGAAGCTTTCTTT | CSVLGGADTEAFF
TRBJ2-5 | - | many | TRBV12-3/TRBV12-4 | TGTGCCAGCAGTTTTGGGATCCAAGAGACCCAGTACTTC | CASSFGIQETQYF
TRBJ1-3 | - | many | TRBV19 | TGTGCCAGTAATAAGGTGGGGGACGCTGGAAACACCATATATTTT | CASNKVGDAGNTIYF
TRBJ1-4 | TRBD1 | - | TRBV20-1 | TGCAGCTACCCGACAGGGGATAATGAAAAACTGTTTTTT | CSYPTGDNEKLFF
TRBJ1-6 | - | few | TRBV12-3/TRBV12-4 | TGTGCCAGCAGTTTACAGGGGACCTATAATTCACCCCTCCACTTT | CASSLQGTYNSPLHF